This is a list of T cell receptor beta chains from one sample in a study of response to subunit inactivated influenza vaccine. TCRdb redid the calling of the RT-PCR reads with MiXCR, one entry per CDR3 protein. The sample carries about 170,000 distinct CDR3 sequences, roughly 12% recorded once. These records were also assigned to another study, of T cells expressing NK-cell markers.

Here the sequenced sample was CD8+ T cells sorted from PBMCs, taken roughly 12 days after vaccination. These receptors were taken from a man aged 45-65 years who received an inactivated influenza vaccine. Both conserved end residues are part of each CDR3. A D gene is named only where the DNA matches it firmly. Expanded clones are given a class, and other clones once, few, many or no size at all.

j_call v_call clone_size d_call cdr3_length cdr3_nt cdr3_aa
TRBJ2-1 TRBV5-1 many TRBD1 13 TGCGCCAGCATCGGACAGGGACACAATGAGCAGTTCTTC CASIGQGHNEQFF
TRBJ2-5 TRBV6-2/TRBV6-3 many TRBD1 15 TGTGCCAGCAGTCCGTGGACAGGGGGGTCGGAGACCCAGTACTTC CASSPWTGGSETQYF
TRBJ2-7 TRBV4-3 few TRBD1 15 TGCGCCAGCAGCCCCGGACAGGGCTCATCCTACGAGCAGTACTTC CASSPGQGSSYEQYF
TRBJ2-5 TRBV6-5 . TRBD1 12 TGTGCCAGCAGCCAACAGGGGGAAGCCCAGTACTTC CASSQQGEAQYF
TRBJ2-5 TRBV9 few TRBD1 15 TGTGCCAGCAGCCTAGGACAGGGCCCCTGGGAGACCCAGTACTTC CASSLGQGPWETQYF
TRBJ1-1 TRBV7-9 few TRBD1 16 TGTGCCAGCAGCCGTCTAGGACAGGGGGCTCTACCTGAAGCTTTCTTT CASSRLGQGALPEAFF
TRBJ2-1 TRBV29-1 . . 11 TGCAGCGTTGTACGGAACAATGAGCAGTTCTTC CSVVRNNEQFF
TRBJ2-2 TRBV2 few . 13 TGTGCCAGCAGCAACTGGGAGACCGGGGAGCTGTTTTTT CASSNWETGELFF
TRBJ2-1 TRBV12-3/TRBV12-4 many TRBD2 15 TGTGCCAGCAAGGGGATAGCGGGACCCCACAATGAGCAGTTCTTC CASKGIAGPHNEQFF
TRBJ2-7 TRBV4-1 few . 15 TGCGCCAGCAGCCAGGTGGATGGGGGGCACTACGAGCAGTACTTC CASSQVDGGHYEQYF
TRBJ2-3 TRBV7-2 many . 12 TGTGCCAGCAGCTTGCTCACAGATACGCAGTATTTT CASSLLTDTQYF
TRBJ2-2 TRBV5-1 few . 12 TGCGCCAGCCTAGGGGCAGCCGGGGAGCTGTTTTTT CASLGAAGELFF
TRBJ2-5 TRBV25-1 few . 12 TGTGCCAGCAGTTTCGATGGTTCGACCCAGTACTTC CASSFDGSTQYF
TRBJ1-2 TRBV29-1 few . 13 TGCAGCGCCGAGACAGTTTCTAACTATGGCTACACCTTC CSAETVSNYGYTF
TRBJ2-7 TRBV20-1 . . 8 TGCAGTGCTAACGAGCAGTACTTC CSANEQYF
TRBJ2-1 TRBV5-1 few TRBD2 18 TGCGCCAGCAGCTTCGGGCTAGCGGGGTCTCTGACCCACCAGGGGCAGTTCTTC CASSFGLAGSLTHQGQFF
TRBJ1-2 TRBV11-2 . TRBD1 14 TGTGCCAGCAGCTTGGAAGGGGGCGAGGATGGCTACACCTTC CASSLEGGEDGYTF
TRBJ1-4 TRBV25-1 few . 15 TGTGCCAGCAGTGCTCAGGGGACCCTAATTGAAAAACTGTTTTTT CASSAQGTLIEKLFF
TRBJ2-7 TRBV28 few TRBD1 17 TGTGCCAGCAGTTTGCCTGCCTATACAGGGGGCTCCTACGAGCAGTACTTC CASSLPAYTGGSYEQYF
TRBJ2-4 TRBV7-9 few . 15 TGTGCCAGCAGCCAAATCGCCCTTCTCGGAGACATTCAGTACTTC CASSQIALLGDIQYF
TRBJ2-7 TRBV4-2 . . 13 TGTGCCAGCAGCCAAGGTAACCGCTTGGAGCAGTACTTC CASSQGNRLEQYF
TRBJ1-2 TRBV6-1 once TRBD1 15 TGTTCCAGCAGTCTCCGACAGGGGGCCGGCTATGGCTACACCTTC CSSSLRQGAGYGYTF
TRBJ2-3 TRBV3-1 . TRBD2 16 TGTGCCAGCAGCCATCAGGGGGGACTAGCGTCGGATACGCAGTATTTT CASSHQGGLASDTQYF
TRBJ2-5 TRBV28 . . 13 TGTGCCAGCAGTTCCGACCCTTCTGAGACCCAGTACTTC CASSSDPSETQYF
TRBJ2-7 TRBV19 . TRBD1 13 TGTGCCAGGCCCCGAGGCAGGGGGTACGAGCAGTACTTC CARPRGRGYEQYF
TRBJ1-4 TRBV9 few TRBD1 14 TGTGCCAGCAGCTCGGGACAGGTCAATGAAAAACTGTTTTTT CASSSGQVNEKLFF
TRBJ2-7 TRBV5-1 . TRBD2 16 TGCGCCAGCAGCGTGGGATTTAGCGGGGACCTCTACGAGCAGTACTTC CASSVGFSGDLYEQYF
TRBJ1-2 TRBV28 . TRBD1 15 TGTGCCAGCAGTCGGGGACAGGGGGCTTACTATGGCTACACCTTC CASSRGQGAYYGYTF
TRBJ2-1 TRBV2 . TRBD2 15 TGTGCCAGCAGTGTTGGAGCGGGACCCTACAATGAGCAGTTCTTC CASSVGAGPYNEQFF
TRBJ2-2 TRBV9 few TRBD2 15 TGTGCCAGCAAGGGTATGCTAGCGGGCACCGGGGAGCTGTTTTTT CASKGMLAGTGELFF
TRBJ2-7 TRBV6-1 once TRBD1 15 TGTGCCAGCAGCGCTCCCCGACAGGGCGCCTACGAGCAGTACTTC CASSAPRQGAYEQYF
TRBJ2-7 TRBV4-3 . TRBD1 15 TGCGCCAGCAGCCAAGGGGGAGACAGGGGTGACGAGCAGTACTTC CASSQGGDRGDEQYF
TRBJ2-2 TRBV12-3/TRBV12-4 few TRBD1 14 TGTGCCAGCAGACCCGGGACAGGTGAAGGGGAGCTGTTTTTT CASRPGTGEGELFF
TRBJ2-7 TRBV28 . TRBD2 14 TGTGCCAGCAGTCGGACTAGCGGCTCCTACGAGCAGTACTTC CASSRTSGSYEQYF
TRBJ1-2 TRBV7-2 . . 22 TGTGCCAGCAGCGGAAGCCCGGGGGAGGGAGTTACAGTTCTCGACGCGTCCTATGGCTACACCTTC CASSGSPGEGVTVLDASYGYTF
TRBJ2-5 TRBV29-1 . TRBD1 13 TGCAGCGTGGACAGGACAGGGCAAGAGACCCAGTACTTC CSVDRTGQETQYF
TRBJ2-2 TRBV12-3/TRBV12-4 few . 16 TGTGCCAGCAGCTTCTTCGGGTTCCCGAACACCGGGGAGCTGTTTTTT CASSFFGFPNTGELFF
TRBJ2-5 TRBV4-3 . TRBD2 15 TGCGCCAGCAGCCAAGATGGAGCGGGGGACGAGACCCAGTACTTC CASSQDGAGDETQYF
TRBJ2-1 TRBV2 few TRBD2 11 TGTGCCAGCATCGCTAGCGGTCTGGAGTTCTTC CASIASGLEFF
TRBJ2-1 TRBV5-1 few . 17 TGCGCCAGCAGCAGTGGGAATATGCTCCTGGCCTACAATGAGCAGTTCTTC CASSSGNMLLAYNEQFF
TRBJ2-6 TRBV7-3 . . 19 TGTGCCAGCAGCTCGCGACAGGGAGGCCCCGTCTCTGGGGCCAACGTCCTGACTTTC CASSSRQGGPVSGANVLTF
TRBJ2-1 TRBV7-9 few TRBD2 15 TGTGCCAGCAGCCTAACTAGCGGGAGGAACAATGAGCAGTTCTTC CASSLTSGRNNEQFF
TRBJ2-3 TRBV28 . TRBD2 16 TGTGCCAGCAGCTCAGGGACTAGCGAACGCACAGATACGCAGTATTTT CASSSGTSERTDTQYF
TRBJ2-1 TRBV12-3/TRBV12-4 . . 18 TGTGCCAGCAGTAAAAGGAGAGCTTACCCCGACTCCTACAATGAGCAGTTCTTC CASSKRRAYPDSYNEQFF
TRBJ2-5 TRBV9 . TRBD1 15 TGTGCCAGCAGCGTAGGCGCAGGGGGCGCGGAGACCCAGTACTTC CASSVGAGGAETQYF
TRBJ2-2 TRBV10-3 many TRBD1 16 TGTGCCATCACACAAGGGACAGTCTCGAACACCGGGGAGCTGTTTTTT CAITQGTVSNTGELFF
TRBJ1-3 TRBV12-3/TRBV12-4 many TRBD1 17 TGTGCCAGCAGCTTAAGACAGGGGTCTAGCTCTGGAAACACCATATATTTT CASSLRQGSSSGNTIYF
TRBJ2-3 TRBV6-4 many . 14 TGTGCCAGCAGTGCAGGGCCTAGCACAGATACGCAGTATTTT CASSAGPSTDTQYF
TRBJ1-5 TRBV7-9 . TRBD1 13 TGTGCCATCAAGACAGGGGCCGGTCAGCCCCAGCATTTT CAIKTGAGQPQHF
TRBJ1-5 TRBV7-9 . . 14 TGTGCCAGCAGCTTAGAGGGGTACAATCAGCCCCAGCATTTT CASSLEGYNQPQHF
TRBJ1-2 TRBV2 many . 14 TGTGCCAGCAGTGACCAGACAGACTACTATGGCTACACCTTC CASSDQTDYYGYTF
TRBJ2-7 TRBV24-1 few TRBD1 15 TGTGCCACCAGTGACTCGACAGGGATGGTGGACGAGCAGTACTTC CATSDSTGMVDEQYF
TRBJ2-1 TRBV7-9 few . 13 TGTGCCAGCAGCTTAACCGGCACCGGTGAGCAGTTCTTC CASSLTGTGEQFF
TRBJ2-7 TRBV5-5 . . 16 TGTGCCACCAGCTTGGTGTTCTGGGCAGGTCGCAACGAGCAGTACTTC CATSLVFWAGRNEQYF
TRBJ1-5 TRBV12-3/TRBV12-4 few TRBD1 14 TGTGCCAGCAGCCAGACAGGGGTTAGGCAGCCCCAGCATTTT CASSQTGVRQPQHF
TRBJ2-1 TRBV27 . TRBD2 18 TGTGCCAGCAGTTCCCGACTAGCGGGGGCCCCTACCTACAATGAGCAGTTCTTC CASSSRLAGAPTYNEQFF
TRBJ2-7 TRBV10-3 few TRBD1 16 TGTGCCATCAGTGAACCTAGGACAGGGGGGTCCTACGAGCAGTACTTC CAISEPRTGGSYEQYF